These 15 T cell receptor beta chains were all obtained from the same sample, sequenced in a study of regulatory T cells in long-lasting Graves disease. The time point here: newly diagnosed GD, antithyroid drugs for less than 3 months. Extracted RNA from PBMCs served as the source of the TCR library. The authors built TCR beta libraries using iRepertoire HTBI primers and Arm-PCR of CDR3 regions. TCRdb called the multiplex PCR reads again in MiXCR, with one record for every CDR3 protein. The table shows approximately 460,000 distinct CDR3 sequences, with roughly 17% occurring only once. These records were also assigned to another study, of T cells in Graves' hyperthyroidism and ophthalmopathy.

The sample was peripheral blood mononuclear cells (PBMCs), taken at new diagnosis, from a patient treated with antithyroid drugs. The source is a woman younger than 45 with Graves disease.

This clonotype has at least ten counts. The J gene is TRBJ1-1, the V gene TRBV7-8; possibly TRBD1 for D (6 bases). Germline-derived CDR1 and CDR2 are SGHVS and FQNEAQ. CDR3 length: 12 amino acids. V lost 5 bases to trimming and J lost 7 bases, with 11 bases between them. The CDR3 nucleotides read TGTGCCAGCAGCAGGACAGAGTATGAAGCTTTCTTT. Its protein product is CASSRTEYEAFF.

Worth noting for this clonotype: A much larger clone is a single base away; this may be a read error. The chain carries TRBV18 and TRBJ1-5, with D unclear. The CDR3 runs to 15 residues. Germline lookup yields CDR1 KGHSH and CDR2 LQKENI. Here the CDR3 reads CASSPFVSPDHPQHF. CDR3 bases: TGTGCCAGCTCACCCTTTGTCAGCCCCGATCATCCCCAGCATTTT.

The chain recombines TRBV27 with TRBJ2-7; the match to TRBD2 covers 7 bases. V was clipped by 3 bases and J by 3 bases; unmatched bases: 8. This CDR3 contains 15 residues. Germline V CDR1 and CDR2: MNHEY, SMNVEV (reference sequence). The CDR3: CASSFSGHKIYEQYF. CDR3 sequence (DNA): TGTGCCAGCAGTTTTAGCGGGCACAAGATCTACGAGCAGTACTTC.

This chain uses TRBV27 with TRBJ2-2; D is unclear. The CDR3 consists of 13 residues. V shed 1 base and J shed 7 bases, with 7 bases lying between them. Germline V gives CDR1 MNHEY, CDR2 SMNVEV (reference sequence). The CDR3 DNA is TGTGCCAGCAGTTTATACGGCCACGGGGAGCTGTTTTTT. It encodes CASSLYGHGELFF.

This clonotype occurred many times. In DNA form, the CDR3 reads TGTGCCAGCACCGTACTAGCGGGAGGGAGGAAGACCCAGTACTTC. Translating gives CASTVLAGGRKTQYF. The genes are TRBV28 and TRBJ2-5, with 13 nucleotides matching TRBD2. V gave up 7 bases and J gave up 6 bases; unmatched junction bases: 8. The CDR3 length is 15 residues. Germline V gives CDR1 MDHEN, CDR2 SYDVKM.

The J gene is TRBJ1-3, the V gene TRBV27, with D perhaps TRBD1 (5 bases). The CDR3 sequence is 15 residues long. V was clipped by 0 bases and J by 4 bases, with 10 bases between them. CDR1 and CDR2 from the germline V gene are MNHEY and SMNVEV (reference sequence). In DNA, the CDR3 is TGTGCCAGCAGTTTATCTTCGGGGGACGGAAACACCATATATTTT. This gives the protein CASSLSSGDGNTIYF.

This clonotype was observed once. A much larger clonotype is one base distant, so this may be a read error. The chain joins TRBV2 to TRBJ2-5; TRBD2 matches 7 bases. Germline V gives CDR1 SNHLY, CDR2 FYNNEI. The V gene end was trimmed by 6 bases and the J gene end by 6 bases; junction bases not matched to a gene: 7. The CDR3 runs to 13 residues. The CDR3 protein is CASRSGIGKTQYF. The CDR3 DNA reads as TGTGCCAGCAGGAGCGGGATTGGGAAGACCCAGTACTTC.

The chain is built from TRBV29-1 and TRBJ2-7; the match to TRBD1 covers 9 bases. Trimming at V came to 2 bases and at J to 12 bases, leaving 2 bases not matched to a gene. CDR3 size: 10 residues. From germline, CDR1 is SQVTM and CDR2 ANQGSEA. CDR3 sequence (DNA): TGCAGCGTTGAATGGGACAGGGTGTACTTC. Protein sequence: CSVEWDRVYF.

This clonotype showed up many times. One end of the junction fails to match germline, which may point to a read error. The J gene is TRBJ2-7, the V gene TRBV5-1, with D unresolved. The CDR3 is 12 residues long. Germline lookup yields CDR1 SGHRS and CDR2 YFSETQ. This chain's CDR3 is CASSYDYYEQYF. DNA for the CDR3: TGTGCCAGCAGTTACGATTACTACGAGCAGTACTTC.

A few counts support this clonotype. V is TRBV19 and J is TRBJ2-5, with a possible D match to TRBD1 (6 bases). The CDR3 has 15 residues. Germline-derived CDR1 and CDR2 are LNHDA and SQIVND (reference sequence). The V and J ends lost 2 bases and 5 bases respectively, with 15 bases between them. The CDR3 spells CASSILAGVAETQYF. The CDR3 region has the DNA TGTGCCAGTAGTATACTAGCAGGGGTGGCGGAGACCCAGTACTTC. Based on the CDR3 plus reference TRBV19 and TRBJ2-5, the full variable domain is DGGITQSPKYLFRKEGQNVTLSCEQNLNHDAMYWYRQDPGQGLRLIYYSQIVNDFQKGDIAEGYSVSREKKESFPLTVTSAQKNPTAFYLCASSILAGVAETQYFGPGTRLLVL.

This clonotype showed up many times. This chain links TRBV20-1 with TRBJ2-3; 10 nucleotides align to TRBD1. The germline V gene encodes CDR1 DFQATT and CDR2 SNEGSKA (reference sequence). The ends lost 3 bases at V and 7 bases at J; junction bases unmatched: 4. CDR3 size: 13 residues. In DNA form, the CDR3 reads TGCAGTGCTAGGCGACAGGGGGCAAATACGCAGTATTTT. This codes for CSARRQGANTQYF.

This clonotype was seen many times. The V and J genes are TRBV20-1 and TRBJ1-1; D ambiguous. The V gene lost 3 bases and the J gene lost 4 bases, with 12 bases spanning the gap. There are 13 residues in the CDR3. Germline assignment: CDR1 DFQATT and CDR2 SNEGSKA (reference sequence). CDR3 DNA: TGCAGTGCTAGGATGACCCCTGGCACTGAAGCTTTCTTT. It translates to CSARMTPGTEAFF.

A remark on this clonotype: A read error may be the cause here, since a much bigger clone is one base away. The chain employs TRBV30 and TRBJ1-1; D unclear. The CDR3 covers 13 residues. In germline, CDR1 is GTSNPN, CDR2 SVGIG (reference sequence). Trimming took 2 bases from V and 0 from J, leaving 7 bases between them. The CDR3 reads CAWSLLVNTEAFF. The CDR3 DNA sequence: TGTGCCTGGAGTCTACTTGTGAACACTGAAGCTTTCTTT.

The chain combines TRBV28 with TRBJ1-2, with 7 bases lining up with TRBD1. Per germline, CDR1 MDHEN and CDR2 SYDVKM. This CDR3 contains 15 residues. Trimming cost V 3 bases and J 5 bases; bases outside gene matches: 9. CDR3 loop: CASSFPPTGAYGYTF. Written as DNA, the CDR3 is TGTGCCAGCAGTTTTCCCCCTACAGGGGCGTATGGCTACACCTTC.

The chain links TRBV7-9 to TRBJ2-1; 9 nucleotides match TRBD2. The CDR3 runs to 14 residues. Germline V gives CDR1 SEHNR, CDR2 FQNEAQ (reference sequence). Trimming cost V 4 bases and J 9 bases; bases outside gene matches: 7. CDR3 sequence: CASSYVAGELEQFF. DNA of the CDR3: TGTGCCAGCAGCTACGTAGCGGGAGAACTTGAGCAGTTCTTC.